The 23 T cell receptor beta chains below were found in one sample sequenced in a study of identical twins. One entry per CDR3 protein, called by TCRdb with MiXCR from the 5' RACE reads. The table includes a few hundred thousand distinct CDR3 sequences, over 5% detected once. These data are also associated with another study on T cells expressing NK-cell markers.

Source material: CD8+ T cells sorted from blood. The source is a woman in her late teens or twenties in good health.

This clonotype was detected many times. The chain is built from TRBV20-1 and TRBJ2-4; D uncertain. The germline V gene has CDR1 DFQATT and CDR2 SNEGSKA (reference sequence). V shed 3 bases and J shed 0 bases, with 12 bases lying between them. The CDR3 has 15 amino acids. CDR3 residues: CSARYPDLAKNIQYF. CDR3 coding DNA: TGCAGTGCTAGGTACCCGGACCTAGCCAAAAACATTCAGTACTTC.

A few counts support this clonotype. The chain recombines TRBV7-8 with TRBJ1-5, with D uncertain. Germline values: CDR1 SGHVS, CDR2 FQNEAQ. V lost 4 bases to trimming and J lost 6 bases, with 16 bases between them. The CDR3 runs 15 residues. The CDR3 nucleotides read TGTGCCAGCAGCTCCCTCGGCGGATTGGGTCAGCCCCAGCATTTT. This sequence encodes CASSSLGGLGQPQHF.

This clonotype was counted at least ten times. The V call is TRBV27, the J call TRBJ1-5, with D tentatively TRBD1 (6 bases). The CDR3 sequence is 14 residues long. From germline, CDR1 is MNHEY and CDR2 SMNVEV (reference sequence). V dropped 3 bases and J dropped 6 bases, with 12 bases sitting between them. CDR3 in DNA: TGTGCCAGCAGTTTGACAGGTCGCGTTCAGCCCCAGCATTTT. Protein product: CASSLTGRVQPQHF.

This clonotype occurred a few times. V and J are TRBV20-1 and TRBJ1-5; 8 nucleotides agree with TRBD1. Germline values: CDR1 DFQATT, CDR2 SNEGSKA (reference sequence). Trimming at V came to 5 bases and at J to 7 bases, leaving 7 bases not matched to a gene. This CDR3 is built from 13 residues. CDR3 DNA sequence: TGCAGTGCTTCTACAGGGGGAGAACAGCCCCAGCATTTT. Amino acid sequence: CSASTGGEQPQHF.

This clonotype was seen only a few times. The chain carries TRBV6-1 and TRBJ2-7; D unclear. Germline V gene sequence: CDR1 MNHNS, CDR2 SASEGT. V dropped 3 bases and J dropped 2 bases, with 5 bases sitting between them. CDR3 length equals 12 residues. The CDR3, as DNA: TGTGCCAGCAGTGATCCCCCCTACGAGCAGTACTTC. It specifies CASSDPPYEQYF.

This chain uses TRBV6-5 with TRBJ2-7; 8 bases map to TRBD1. Germline loops: CDR1 MNHEY, CDR2 SVGAGI. With V trimmed by 0 bases and J by 4 bases, 2 bases remained unmatched. This CDR3 contains 14 residues. CDR3 bases: TGTGCCAGCAGTTACTCCGGGACAGGTTACGAGCAGTACTTC. It is translated as CASSYSGTGYEQYF.

The sample holds many counts of this clonotype. The chain employs TRBV4-2 and TRBJ2-7; D gene unclear. V lost 4 bases and J lost 0, with 7 bases in between. Germline loops: CDR1 LGHNA, CDR2 YNFKEQ. This CDR3 is built from 13 residues. CDR3 loop: CASSRGSSYEQYF. The DNA of the CDR3 is TGTGCCAGCAGCCGCGGTAGCTCCTACGAGCAGTACTTC.

This clonotype appeared a few times. The CDR3 DNA sequence: TGTGCCAGCAGTCCAACTACAGGGATCAATCAGCCCCAGCATTTT. Translating gives CASSPTTGINQPQHF. The chain has TRBV12-3 or TRBV12-4 and TRBJ1-5; weak D call: TRBD1 (6 bases). The CDR3 totals 15 residues. The V end lost 5 bases, the J end lost 3 bases, and 14 bases lay between the germline ends.

This clonotype was seen many times. J is TRBJ2-5 and V is TRBV15; 8 nucleotides line up with TRBD2. Germline values: CDR1 LNHNV, CDR2 YYDKDF (reference sequence). V shed 1 base and J 3 bases; nucleotides not matched to a gene: 4. CDR3 length: 15 amino acids. The DNA for the CDR3 is TGTGCCACCAGCAGAGCCGGGACTAGGAAAGAGACCCAGTACTTC. Encoded protein: CATSRAGTRKETQYF.

The chain uses TRBV14 and TRBJ2-7; possible D gene TRBD2, 6 bases. The germline gives CDR1 SGHDN, CDR2 FVKESK. The CDR3 length is 13 residues. V was cut by 6 bases and J by 0 bases, with 9 bases left in between. Here the CDR3 DNA reads TGTGCCAGCAGTCGGGGGTTCTCCTACGAGCAGTACTTC. Translated: CASSRGFSYEQYF.

Ten or more counts support this clonotype. In nucleotides, the CDR3 is TGTGCCAGCAGTTTAGTTGCGGGCTTTTACACTGAAGCTTTCTTT. Translating it yields CASSLVAGFYTEAFF. The chain employs TRBV12-3 or TRBV12-4 and TRBJ1-1; D gene ambiguous. The CDR3 consists of 15 residues. Trimming removed 1 base at V and 3 bases at J, with 12 bases between.

The sample holds a few counts of this clonotype. The V gene is TRBV5-6, the J gene TRBJ2-3; D perhaps matches TRBD2 (5 bases). Trimming cost V 5 bases and J 3 bases, with 16 bases left between them. CDR1 and CDR2 from the germline V gene are SGHDT and YYEEEE. This CDR3 region has 15 residues. CDR3 sequence (DNA): TGTGCCAGCAGTTTCGGACCCGGGGAGACAGATACGCAGTATTTT. This codes for CASSFGPGETDTQYF.

This clonotype was counted a few times. V is TRBV3-1 and J is TRBJ2-7; 10 positions agree with TRBD1. Germline V gives CDR1 LGHDT, CDR2 YNNKEL (reference sequence). This CDR3 is 14 amino acids long. V lost 4 bases to trimming and J lost 7 bases; unmatched junction nucleotides: 7. The DNA of the CDR3 is TGTGCCAGCAGCCCCGGGACAGGGGTCTCGGAGCAGTACTTC. Its protein product is CASSPGTGVSEQYF.

This clonotype was counted a few times. The chain couples TRBV6-1 to TRBJ2-5; TRBD1 aligns across 8 bases. V was clipped by 6 bases and J by 4 bases; unmatched bases: 13. The CDR3 length is 16 residues. The germline V gene encodes CDR1 MNHNS and CDR2 SASEGT. The CDR3 DNA reads as TGTGCCAGCAGCCACCATCCAGACAGGGGAATAGAGACCCAGTACTTC. The encoded protein is CASSHHPDRGIETQYF.

This chain joins TRBV12-3 or TRBV12-4 and TRBJ1-3, with D perhaps matching TRBD1 (5 bases). This CDR3 comprises 15 residues. Trimming removed 5 bases from V and 4 bases from J, with 15 bases in between. Here the CDR3 DNA reads TGTGCCAGCAGTGATGCGACAGAGGAGGGAAACACCATATATTTT. This encodes CASSDATEEGNTIYF.

This clonotype was picked up a small number of times. V usage is TRBV6-6 and J usage is TRBJ2-1; D remains unclear. The length of the CDR3 is 12 residues. The V and J ends lost 2 bases and 8 bases respectively, with 7 bases between them. CDR1 and CDR2 (germline): MNHNY, SVGAGI (reference sequence). The CDR3 nucleotides are TGTGCCAGCAGTTACCCCCGGGATGAGCAGTTCTTC. This gives the protein CASSYPRDEQFF.

The chain employs TRBV27 and TRBJ1-6; possibly TRBD1 for D (5 bases). Germline CDR1 reads MNHEY; CDR2 reads SMNVEV (reference sequence). The CDR3 runs to 14 residues. The germline V and J ends were trimmed by 10 bases and 3 bases, with 13 bases remaining between them. The CDR3 coding sequence is TGTGCCACCAAGACAGATCTCTATAATTCACCCCTCCACTTT. Protein: CATKTDLYNSPLHF.

This clonotype was seen ten or more times. The chain recombines TRBV12-3 or TRBV12-4 with TRBJ2-7, with D possibly being TRBD1 or TRBD2 (5 bases each). V was pared by 6 bases and J by 2 bases, with 11 bases between. The CDR3 is 13 amino acids. The CDR3 region has the DNA TGTGCCAGCAGCCCGGGACCAGCCTACGAGCAGTACTTC. Its translation is CASSPGPAYEQYF.

This clonotype was detected a few times. This chain uses TRBV7-9 with TRBJ2-7; unclear D gene. This CDR3 has 13 residues. CDR1 is SEHNR, CDR2 FQNEAQ, per germline (reference sequence). V was shortened by 0 bases and J by 5 bases, with 8 bases between the two germline ends. The CDR3 here is CASSLAARDEQYF. The CDR3 bases are TGTGCCAGCAGCTTAGCGGCCCGGGACGAGCAGTACTTC.

V usage is TRBV7-8 and J usage is TRBJ1-3; weak D call: TRBD1 (5 bases). The germline CDR1 and CDR2 sequences are SGHVS and FQNEAQ. The CDR3 runs 19 residues. Trimming pared 2 bases from V and 3 bases from J, leaving 23 bases between. CDR3 in DNA: TGTGCCAGCAGCTTATACGTCCAGGACGCGGCCGGGGGTGGAAACACCATATATTTT. It yields the protein CASSLYVQDAAGGGNTIYF.

There are many counts of this clonotype. The chain joins TRBV7-9 to TRBJ2-2; D possibly corresponds to TRBD2 (5 bases). CDR1 is SEHNR and CDR2 is FQNEAQ in the germline V gene (reference sequence). Trimming removed 4 bases at V and 5 bases at J, with 11 bases between. The CDR3 runs 14 residues. The CDR3 sequence is CASSSRTFTGELFF. CDR3 nucleotide sequence: TGTGCCAGCAGCTCTCGGACTTTTACCGGGGAGCTGTTTTTT.

This clonotype was counted ten times or more. The chain recombines TRBV10-3 with TRBJ2-3; D unresolved. Deletions cut 0 bases from V and 5 bases from J, with 6 bases between. CDR3 length: 13 residues. The germline CDR1 and CDR2 sequences are ENHRY and SYGVKD. The CDR3 is CAISESSRDTQYF. CDR3 nucleotide sequence: TGTGCCATCAGTGAGTCCTCTAGAGATACGCAGTATTTT.

This clonotype was observed many times. This sequence joins TRBV19 and TRBJ2-1, with D tentatively TRBD2 (5 bases). CDR3 length equals 16 residues. CDR1 LNHDA and CDR2 SQIVND come from the germline V gene (reference sequence). Trimming stripped 2 bases from V and 3 bases from J, with 14 bases between. DNA for the CDR3: TGTGCCAGTAGTATACACGGCCCTAGCCTCTACAATGAGCAGTTCTTC. It yields the protein CASSIHGPSLYNEQFF.